Below, 9 T cell receptor beta chains from the same sample are listed, as sequenced in a study of graft-versus-host responses after intestinal transplantation (dated by TCRdb to the early 2020s). Library preparation was by the immunoSEQ multiplex PCR assay. TCRdb took over this immuneACCESS table, retaining in-frame rearrangements with V and J assigned. Such tables are incomplete; in checked studies, under half of the missing clones stem from an unresolved V gene, and the remainder is unexplained. Here the sample has 80,000 to 85,000 clones; roughly nine tenths occur a single time. The ten largest account for nearly 0.1% of the sample. Antigen specificity for these receptors is unknown. This specimen's time point label, per the study, means: cells obtained before transplantation from donor or recipient. The source was unstimulated CD4+ T cells sorted from spleen or lymph node cells, collected before intestinal transplant. These receptors were obtained from a human donor who received an intestinal transplant.

This chain links TRBV11-3 with TRBJ1-1; a weak D match, TRBD1 (6 bases). Germline CDR1 SGHNT, CDR2 YENEEA. The CDR3 has 15 residues. V gave up 3 bases and J gave up 1 base, with 12 bases separating them. The chain's CDR3 is CASSFQGIANTEAFF. The DNA of the CDR3 is TGTGCCAGCAGCTTCCAGGGGATAGCGAACACTGAAGCTTTCTTT.

This CDR3 reads CASSRRTASSYEQYF. The DNA of the CDR3 is TGTGCCAGTAGTAGGAGGACAGCCTCTTCTTACGAGCAGTACTTC. The chain recombines TRBV19 with TRBJ2-7; a weak D match, TRBD1 (6 bases). The CDR3 covers 15 residues. V lost 4 bases to trimming and J lost 4 bases, with 17 bases between them. Germline V gives CDR1 LNHDA, CDR2 SQIVND (reference sequence).

This clone was counted only a few times. Other DNA sequences in this sample translate to the same CDR3. The chain joins TRBV5-1 to TRBJ1-1, with TRBD1 as a possible D gene (5 bases). The CDR3 extends over 14 amino acids. Germline CDR1 and CDR2: SGHRS and YFSETQ. Trimming removed 0 bases from V and 1 base from J, with 7 bases in between. CDR3 sequence (DNA): TGCGCCAGCAGCTTGGTGCAGGGGAACACTGAAGCTTTCTTT. It yields the protein CASSLVQGNTEAFF.

The J gene is TRBJ2-7, the V gene TRBV5-5; TRBD1 is a possible D gene (6 bases). Per germline, CDR1 SGHKS and CDR2 YYEKEE (reference sequence). The CDR3 is 15 residues long. With 4 bases removed from V and 3 bases from J, the gap between germline ends came to 17 bases. CDR3 in DNA: TGTGCCAGCAGCCGCACAGGGAGTCCCCGCTACGAGCAGTACTTC. Translating gives CASSRTGSPRYEQYF.

The V gene is TRBV7-2, the J gene TRBJ2-7; TRBD2 agrees at 12 bases. There are 16 residues in the CDR3. Trimming removed 5 bases from V and 2 bases from J; junction bases left unmatched: 7. Germline V gives CDR1 SGHTA, CDR2 FQGNSA. CDR3 sequence reads: CASSMGLAGLTYEQYF. The CDR3 coding sequence is TGTGCCAGCAGCATGGGACTAGCGGGCCTTACCTACGAGCAGTACTTC.

V and J are TRBV27 and TRBJ1-2; 10 bases agree with TRBD1. Germline values: CDR1 MNHEY, CDR2 SMNVEV (reference sequence). This CDR3 spans 17 amino acids. Trimming removed 1 base from V and 6 bases from J; junction bases left unmatched: 11. The CDR3 DNA sequence: TGTGCCAGCAGTTTATGGCGGACAGGGGGAAAGTACAATGGCTACACCTTC. It specifies CASSLWRTGGKYNGYTF.

The chain employs TRBV7-2 and TRBJ2-1, with D perhaps matching TRBD2 (6 bases). Germline V lookup: CDR1 SGHTA, CDR2 FQGNSA. Trimming pared 4 bases from V and 7 bases from J, leaving 11 bases between. The CDR3 spans 13 residues. The CDR3 is CASSSRGMNEQFF. CDR3 DNA sequence: TGTGCCAGCAGCTCCCGGGGGATGAATGAGCAGTTCTTC.

The chain links TRBV20-1 to TRBJ2-4; unclear D gene. Between the trimmed V and J ends, which lost 1 base and 8 bases, there was a span of 3 bases. Germline-derived CDR1 and CDR2 are DFQATT and SNEGSKA (reference sequence). The CDR3 length is 10 residues. CDR3 sequence (DNA): TGCAGTGCTAGAGCGGACATTCAGTACTTC. Translated: CSARADIQYF.

The rearrangement uses TRBV7-9 and TRBJ2-3; tentatively, D is TRBD1 (5 bases). Germline CDR1 reads SEHNR; CDR2 reads FQNEAQ (reference sequence). The CDR3 runs 13 residues. V lost 5 bases, J lost 4 bases, and 10 bases lay in between. CDR3 bases: TGTGCCAGCAGCATACAGGTTGCAGATACGCAGTATTTT. It is translated as CASSIQVADTQYF.